This record covers a single T cell receptor beta chain. The time point: cycle 4 day 1 (C4D1), after five to seven weeks of nivolumab. Exposure to brentuximab vedotin varied, and each patient had relapsed following autologous stem cell transplantation. This sample is part of a study of PD-1 blockade in classical Hodgkin lymphoma. Sequencing was performed with immunoSEQ multiplex PCR; in TCRdb, only in-frame clones are kept and a portion is missing. This sample yields tens of thousands of clones, of which about 90% are seen a single time; approximately 8.4% belongs to the top ten. Germline V gene lookup returns CDR1 SGHRS and CDR2 YFSETQ. CDR3 size: 15 residues. The germline V and J ends were trimmed by 0 bases and 4 bases, with 8 bases remaining between them.

The sample here was peripheral blood mononuclear cells (PBMCs), taken before the fourth cycle of nivolumab. This clonotype was sampled from a human donor with classical Hodgkin lymphoma. The rearrangement links TRBV5-1 to TRBJ2-6; a weak D match, TRBD1 (5 bases). The CDR3 region has the DNA TGCGCCAGCAGCTTGGTAGGGGTCGGGGCCAACGTCCTGACTTTC. Translated: CASSLVGVGANVLTF.